This entry is about one T cell receptor (beta chain). From germline, CDR1 is MDHEN and CDR2 SYDVKM. The V and J ends lost 5 bases and 7 bases, in that order; junction bases with no gene match: 16. The CDR3 is made up of 17 amino acids. In the original workflow: Amplified reference gene primers provided the basis for estimating nucleated cell counts. Clones were read by immunoSEQ multiplex PCR, and TCRdb kept only the in-frame ones, dropping some. V and J calls and clone size come straight from that table; D and trimming were deduced from the DNA. The sample has about 140,000 clones; 85% to 90% are singletons. The sample is drawn from a study of blood T cell repertoires in COVID-19. For the study at large: Italy, Spain and the United States were the sources of the convalescent and acute COVID-19 samples. Sample material is recorded as cDNA or gDNA derived from T cells, B-cell-depleted T cells, or PBMCs.

This clonotype was obtained from a woman at least 80 years old with acute or convalescent COVID-19. The chain is built from TRBV28 and TRBJ1-2; TRBD1 matches 10 bases. Sequenced input: peripheral blood. The CDR3 sequence: CASSNAGTGAALGGYTF. The CDR3 DNA is TGTGCCAGCAGTAACGCCGGGACAGGGGCGGCTTTGGGTGGCTACACCTTC.